This TCR beta chain was captured in a study of cytomegalovirus exposure and HLA in healthy donors. Amplification used 60 Vbeta primers and 13 Jbeta primers. Sequencing used immunoSEQ multiplex PCR; TCRdb keeps in-frame clones, though not all of them. This repertoire comprises just under 65,000 clones; its ten largest clones make up 15% to 20%. V was pared by 4 bases and J by 3 bases, with 6 bases of the junction left unmatched. Germline values: CDR1 SGHVS, CDR2 FNYEAQ. This CDR3 has 15 residues. The source is a boy younger than 18 in good health and CMV-seronegative. Sequencing input: PBMCs. The V and J genes are TRBV7-6 and TRBJ2-1; 7 nucleotides match TRBD1. CDR3 DNA: TGTGCCAGCAGCTATGACAGGGTGAGCTACAATGAGCAGTTCTTC. Protein sequence: CASSYDRVSYNEQFF.